The 19 T cell receptor beta chains below come from one sample, sequenced in a study of blood T cell repertoires in COVID-19. Profiled with immunoSEQ multiplex PCR; TCRdb holds only in-frame clones, not every one. Seen here are approximately 84,000 clones, 90% observed once, and the top ten hold roughly 1.5%. Sequencing was done on a sample of peripheral blood. The origin of the receptors is a human donor with active COVID-19. The donor label of this sample is uncertain.

J is TRBJ1-2 and V is TRBV12-3 or TRBV12-4, with D perhaps TRBD1 (5 bases). V lost 5 bases and J 6 bases, leaving 13 bases between the germline ends. CDR3 length: 13 residues. The CDR3 loop reads CASSPVGGHGYTF. CDR3 sequence (DNA): TGTGCCAGCAGTCCTGTCGGGGGTCATGGCTACACCTTC.

This chain joins TRBV7-8 and TRBJ1-1; D is unresolved. Germline V lookup: CDR1 SGHVS, CDR2 FQNEAQ. This CDR3 comprises 14 residues. V shed 2 bases and J shed 1 base, with 8 bases lying between them. The CDR3 is CASSLSFGNTEAFF. CDR3 nucleotide sequence: TGTGCCAGCAGCTTATCTTTCGGGAACACTGAAGCTTTCTTT.

This chain connects TRBV11-2 to TRBJ2-1; no firm D call. V gave up 11 bases and J gave up 5 bases, with 10 bases separating them. CDR1 and CDR2 (germline): SGHAT, FQNNGV. The CDR3 runs to 11 residues. CDR3 sequence: CAVAENNEQFF. Here the CDR3 DNA reads TGTGCCGTGGCGGAAAACAATGAGCAGTTCTTC.

The chain joins TRBV7-2 to TRBJ1-4; 8 bases align to TRBD1. The germline V gene encodes CDR1 SGHTA and CDR2 FQGNSA. The V gene end was trimmed by 3 bases and the J gene end by 1 base; junction bases not matched to a gene: 1. The CDR3 spans 15 residues. CDR3 sequence: CASSFDRGTNEKLFF. Written as DNA, the CDR3 is TGTGCCAGCAGCTTTGACAGGGGAACTAATGAAAAACTGTTTTTT.

The chain links TRBV7-6 to TRBJ1-2; D possibly corresponds to TRBD1 (5 bases). CDR1 is SGHVS, CDR2 FNYEAQ, per germline. With 8 bases removed from V and 0 bases from J, the gap between germline ends came to 10 bases. CDR3 size: 13 residues. CDR3 protein: CASRRGANYGYTF. In DNA form, the CDR3 reads TGTGCCAGCCGGCGGGGGGCTAACTATGGCTACACCTTC.

The chain uses TRBV7-2 and TRBJ2-3; weak D call: TRBD2 (6 bases). V lost 4 bases and J 2 bases, leaving 19 bases between the germline ends. CDR1 is SGHTA and CDR2 is FQGNSA in the germline V gene. The CDR3 is 17 residues long. The CDR3 protein is CASSYPRLEGITDTQYF. The DNA of the CDR3 is TGTGCCAGCAGCTACCCTAGATTGGAGGGGATCACAGATACGCAGTATTTT.

This clone was counted a few times. The V call is TRBV4-3, the J call TRBJ1-4, with a tentative D call TRBD1 (6 bases). In germline, CDR1 is LGHNA, CDR2 YSLEER. The CDR3 is made up of 15 amino acids. The V end was cut by 0 bases, the J end by 7 bases, with 12 bases between. CDR3 DNA sequence: TGCGCCAGCAGCCAAGAACCCGGGACACTTGAAAAACTGTTTTTT. Protein product: CASSQEPGTLEKLFF.

This rearrangement joins TRBV5-4 to TRBJ2-3; 10 bases map to TRBD2. Germline V gives CDR1 SGHNT, CDR2 YYREEE (reference sequence). V shed 0 bases, J shed 2 bases, and the junction held 3 bases outside the gene matches. The CDR3 is made up of 16 amino acids. CDR3 nucleotide sequence: TGTGCCAGCAGCTTGGGAGCGGGGGGGCCCACAGATACGCAGTATTTT. Its translation is CASSLGAGGPTDTQYF.

The V call is TRBV19, the J call TRBJ1-6, with a tentative D call TRBD1 (5 bases). Germline V gene sequence: CDR1 LNHDA, CDR2 SQIVND (reference sequence). Trimming left V 3 bases short and J 7 bases short, with 7 bases between. This CDR3 region has 13 residues. The CDR3 sequence is CASSIGGNSPLHF. The CDR3 coding sequence is TGTGCCAGTAGTATTGGGGGGAATTCACCCCTCCACTTT.

The CDR3 DNA follows: TGTGCCAGCAGTGTACTAGCGGGGGGCTTGAACACCGGGGAGCTGTTTTTT. Translating gives CASSVLAGGLNTGELFF. V usage is TRBV2 and J usage is TRBJ2-2; 12 bases fit TRBD2. CDR3 length: 17 residues. The trim removed 4 bases at V and 1 base at J, leaving 4 bases unmatched. The germline gives CDR1 SNHLY, CDR2 FYNNEI.

The J gene is TRBJ1-1, the V gene TRBV13, with a possible D match to TRBD1 (5 bases). The germline V gene has CDR1 PRHDT and CDR2 FYEKMQ (reference sequence). Trimming left V 2 bases short and J 4 bases short, with 11 bases between. The CDR3 length is 14 residues. The CDR3 DNA reads TGTGCCAGCAGCTTATCTGGGGGGAGCACTGAAGCTTTCTTT. Its protein product is CASSLSGGSTEAFF.

This chain connects TRBV19 to TRBJ2-5; the D gene is possibly TRBD1 (5 bases). The CDR3 covers 14 residues. V was cut by 5 bases and J by 1 base, with 11 bases left in between. Germline V gene sequence: CDR1 LNHDA, CDR2 SQIVND (reference sequence). Here the CDR3 DNA reads TGTGCCAGTAGTGCAACAGGCTCCCAAGAGACCCAGTACTTC. Protein: CASSATGSQETQYF.

This rearrangement joins TRBV6-5 to TRBJ1-2; D not certain. The CDR3 has 13 residues. The V end lost 4 bases, the J end lost 2 bases, and 8 bases lay between the germline ends. CDR1 and CDR2 from the germline V gene are MNHEY and SVGAGI. The CDR3: CASSSGGNYGYTF. Written as DNA, the CDR3 is TGTGCCAGCAGTTCTGGAGGGAACTATGGCTACACCTTC.

This rearrangement joins TRBV11-3 to TRBJ2-1; perhaps TRBD2 as D (6 bases). The V gene lost 2 bases and the J gene lost 7 bases, with 15 bases spanning the gap. Germline CDR1 reads SGHNT; CDR2 reads YENEEA. The CDR3 spans 15 residues. CDR3 coding DNA: TGTGCCAGCAGCTTATCGGGGGTTTCAATTAATGAGCAGTTCTTC. Translated: CASSLSGVSINEQFF.

The rearrangement joins TRBV7-9 to TRBJ1-3; no clear D. Looked up from germline, CDR1 is SEHNR and CDR2 is FQNEAQ (reference sequence). V gave up 5 bases and J gave up 2 bases, with 19 bases separating them. The CDR3 extends over 17 amino acids. CDR3 region: CASSPSGDVAAGNTIYF. CDR3 bases: TGTGCCAGCAGCCCCTCGGGTGACGTCGCCGCTGGAAACACCATATATTTT.

The chain employs TRBV5-1 and TRBJ2-7; D call uncertain. Germline V gene sequence: CDR1 SGHRS, CDR2 YFSETQ. This CDR3 is 13 amino acids long. V was pared by 0 bases and J by 3 bases, with 7 bases between. In nucleotides, the CDR3 is TGCGCCAGCAGCTTGGCGTTCGGCTACGAGCAGTACTTC. Residues: CASSLAFGYEQYF.

The chain carries TRBV29-1 and TRBJ2-7; unclear D gene. This CDR3 has 13 amino acids. The germline gives CDR1 SQVTM, CDR2 ANQGSEA. The germline V and J ends were trimmed by 0 bases and 5 bases, with 11 bases remaining between them. CDR3 sequence: CSVEEETPNEQYF. DNA of the CDR3: TGCAGCGTTGAAGAGGAGACCCCCAACGAGCAGTACTTC.

This clone was observed a few times. The chain couples TRBV9 to TRBJ1-6; TRBD1 agrees at 7 bases. The length of the CDR3 is 14 residues. In germline, CDR1 is SGDLS, CDR2 YYNGEE. Unmatched junction bases numbered 7, after V lost 4 bases and J lost 9 bases. CDR3 DNA: TGTGCCAGCAGCCCAGGGGGACAGTCTTCACCCCTCCACTTT. Its protein product is CASSPGGQSSPLHF.

The genes are TRBV7-3 and TRBJ2-2, with D possibly matching TRBD2 (6 bases). The V gene's germline CDR1 is SGHTA and CDR2 FQGTGA. The CDR3 consists of 18 residues. V was cut by 5 bases and J by 0 bases, with 19 bases left in between. The CDR3 DNA is TGTGCCAGCAGCCTCTGGGGGGTAGGCCACGCGAACACCGGGGAGCTGTTTTTT. Translating gives CASSLWGVGHANTGELFF.